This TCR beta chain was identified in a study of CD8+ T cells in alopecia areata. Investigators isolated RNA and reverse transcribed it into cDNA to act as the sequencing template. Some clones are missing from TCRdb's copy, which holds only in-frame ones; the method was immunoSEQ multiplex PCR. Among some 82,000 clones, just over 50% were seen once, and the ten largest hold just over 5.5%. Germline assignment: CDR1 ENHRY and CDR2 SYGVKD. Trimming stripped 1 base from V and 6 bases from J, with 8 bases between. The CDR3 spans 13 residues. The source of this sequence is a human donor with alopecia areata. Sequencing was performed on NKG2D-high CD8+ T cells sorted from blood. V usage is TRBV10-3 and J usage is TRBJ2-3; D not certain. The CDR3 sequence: CAISEFSGDTQYF. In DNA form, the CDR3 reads TGTGCCATCAGTGAGTTTTCTGGGGATACGCAGTATTTT.